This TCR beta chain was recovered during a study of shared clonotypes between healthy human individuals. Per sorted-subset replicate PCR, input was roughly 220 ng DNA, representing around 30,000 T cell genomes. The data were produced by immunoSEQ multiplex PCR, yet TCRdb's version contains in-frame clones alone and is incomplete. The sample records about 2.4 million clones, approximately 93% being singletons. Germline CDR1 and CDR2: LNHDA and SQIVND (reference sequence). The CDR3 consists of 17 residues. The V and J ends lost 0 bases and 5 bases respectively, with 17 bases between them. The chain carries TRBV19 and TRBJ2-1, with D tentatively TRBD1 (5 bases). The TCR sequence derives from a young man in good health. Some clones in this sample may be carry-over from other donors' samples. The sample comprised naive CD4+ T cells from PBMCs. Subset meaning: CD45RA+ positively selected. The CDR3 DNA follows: TGTGCCAGTAGTATAGAGGTCGGCAGGGTTCGCGACAATGAGCAGTTCTTC. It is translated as CASSIEVGRVRDNEQFF.